This T cell receptor beta chain was sequenced for a study of T cell responses to AZD1222 COVID-19 vaccine. Study observations and caveats: The number of AZD1222 recipients seropositive at baseline was only five or six. Clonal diversity may have been underestimated in mostly white British donors.

Sequencing was performed with immunoSEQ multiplex PCR; in TCRdb, only in-frame clones are kept and a portion is missing. This sample yields over 150,000 clones, of which roughly nine tenths are seen a single time; 2.6% belongs to the top ten. V was clipped by 5 bases and J by 9 bases, with 20 bases between them. The CDR3 covers 14 residues. From germline, CDR1 is SEHNR and CDR2 FQNEAQ (reference sequence). This clone appeared a single time. The antigen is unknown. The J gene is TRBJ2-7, the V gene TRBV7-9; D is possibly TRBD1 (6 bases). The clonotype was recovered from an adult in good health. The sample was peripheral blood, taken on day 0 of AZD1222 vaccination. The CDR3 spells CASSPPLLEGVQYF. CDR3 nucleotides: TGTGCCAGCAGCCCGCCCTTACTAGAGGGGGTGCAGTACTTC.